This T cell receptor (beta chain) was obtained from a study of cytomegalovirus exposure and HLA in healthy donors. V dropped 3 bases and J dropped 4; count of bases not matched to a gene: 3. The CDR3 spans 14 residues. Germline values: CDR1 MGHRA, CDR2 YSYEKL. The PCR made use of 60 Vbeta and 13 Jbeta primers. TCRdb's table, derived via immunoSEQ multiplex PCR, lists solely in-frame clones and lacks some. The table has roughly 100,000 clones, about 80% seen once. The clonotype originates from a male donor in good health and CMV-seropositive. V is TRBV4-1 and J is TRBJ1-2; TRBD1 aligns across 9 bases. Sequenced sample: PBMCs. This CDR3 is CASSHLDRGYGYTF. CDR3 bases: TGCGCCAGCAGCCATCTGGACAGGGGCTATGGCTACACCTTC.